This record looks at one T cell receptor (beta chain) sequence and its context. The entry originates in a study of blood T cell repertoires in COVID-19. The CDR3 spans 19 residues. J was trimmed by 3 bases and V by 3 bases; bases with no gene match: 16. From germline, CDR1 is MDHEN and CDR2 SYDVKM. The repertoire was sequenced with immunoSEQ multiplex PCR; TCRdb's copy has only in-frame clones and lacks some. The sample lists about 290,000 clones; 86% were seen once. The source of this sequence is a woman in her thirties with active or convalescent COVID-19. The V gene is TRBV28, the J gene TRBJ2-3; 9 bases are shared with TRBD1. Sequencing used peripheral blood. CDR3 nucleotide sequence: TGTGCCAGCAGTTTTCGTTTCATTCGGACAGGGGTGGTGACAGATACGCAGTATTTT. Its translation is CASSFRFIRTGVVTDTQYF.